The T cell receptor (beta chain) under discussion was sequenced for a study of shared clonotypes between healthy human individuals. Study in general: Ranging from 18 to 49 in age, donors were two women and a few men.

The CDR3 runs to 14 residues. V dropped 4 bases and J dropped 2; count of bases not matched to a gene: 4. Germline V CDR1 and CDR2: SGHRS, YFSETQ. Splitting of each subset's genomic DNA was done evenly across several immunoSEQ plates. Clones were sequenced by immunoSEQ multiplex PCR, and TCRdb holds only the in-frame ones, with some missing. This table holds 550,000 to 600,000 clones, just over 75% found once. The sequence was obtained from a woman between 40 and 50 years old in good health. Some clones in this sample may be carry-over from other donors' samples. V gene TRBV5-1 combines with J gene TRBJ2-5, with 8 bases aligning to TRBD2. Material: PBMCs. This CDR3 is CASSVSGAQETQYF. CDR3 coding DNA: TGCGCCAGCAGCGTTAGCGGGGCTCAAGAGACCCAGTACTTC.